Reported below is one T cell receptor (beta chain). Its specificity is not known. These data come from a study of T cells in localized non-small cell lung cancer. The study, taken as a whole, reports: Uninvolved adjacent lung showed the highest T cell clonality, exceeding tumor. In adjacent lung, a median roughly 56 of the top 100 tumor clones were found. Tumor samples were not multi-region, leaving intratumor heterogeneity unexcluded.

Using immunoSEQ multiplex PCR, the repertoire was profiled, and TCRdb retains in-frame clones only, with some absent. The data contain roughly 67,000 clones, approximately 85% of them singletons. The CDR3 loop spans 12 amino acids. The germline V gene has CDR1 SGHRS and CDR2 YFSETQ. V gave up 7 bases and J gave up 4 bases, with 11 bases separating them. V usage is TRBV5-1 and J usage is TRBJ1-2, with D possibly being TRBD1 (6 bases). Sample: peripheral blood, taken before any cancer treatment. The TCR originated in an older female donor with stage I lung adenocarcinoma. The CDR3 is CASGGQSYGYTF. Written as DNA, the CDR3 is TGCGCCAGCGGCGGACAGAGCTATGGCTACACCTTC.